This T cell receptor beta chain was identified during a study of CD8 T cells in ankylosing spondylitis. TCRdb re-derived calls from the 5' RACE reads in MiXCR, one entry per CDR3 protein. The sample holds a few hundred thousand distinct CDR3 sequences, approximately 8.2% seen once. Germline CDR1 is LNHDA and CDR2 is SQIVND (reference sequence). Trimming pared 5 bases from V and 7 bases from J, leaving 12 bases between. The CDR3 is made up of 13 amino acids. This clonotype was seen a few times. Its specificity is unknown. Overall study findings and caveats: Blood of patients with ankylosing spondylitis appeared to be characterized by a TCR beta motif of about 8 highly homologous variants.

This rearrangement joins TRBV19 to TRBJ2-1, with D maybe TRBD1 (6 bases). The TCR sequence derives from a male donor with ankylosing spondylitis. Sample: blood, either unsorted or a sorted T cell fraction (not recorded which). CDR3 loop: CASSSRGGNEQFF. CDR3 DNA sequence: TGTGCCAGTAGTTCCAGGGGCGGAAATGAGCAGTTCTTC.